Listed below are T cell receptor beta chains from one sample, sequenced in a study of blood T cell repertoires in COVID-19. TCRdb's copy holds only in-frame clones and misses some; the assay was immunoSEQ multiplex PCR. Altogether 150,000 to 200,000 clones are present, roughly 87% being singletons, with the ten largest covering less than 1.5%. Source material: PBMCs or T cells enriched from blood (not recorded which). Receptors were obtained from a human donor with acute COVID-19. The donor label of this sample is uncertain. Both conserved end residues are part of each CDR3. D genes are given only for firm matches. Clone size is given for some rows only: seen once, a few or many times, or a class if the clone is expanded.

TRBJ2-2,TRBV18,NA,NA,TGTGCCAGCTCACCAGGGGCTGGCACCGGGGAGCTGTTTTTT,CASSPGAGTGELFF
TRBJ1-4,TRBV7-2,NA,TRBD1,TGTGCCAGCAGCAGGGACAGGGGTGGAGAAAAACTGTTTTTT,CASSRDRGGEKLFF
TRBJ1-1,TRBV30,NA,NA,TGTGCCTGGAGCCATAAGGGGCTCGCGAACACTGAAGCTTTCTTT,CAWSHKGLANTEAFF
TRBJ2-1,TRBV6-2/TRBV6-3,NA,TRBD2,TGTGCCAGCAGTTACAGCGGGAACGATTTCAATGAGCAGTTCTTC,CASSYSGNDFNEQFF
TRBJ1-2,TRBV5-4,NA,NA,TGTGCCAGCAGCTTAAGATGGGGGGACGGTGGCTACACCTTC,CASSLRWGDGGYTF
TRBJ2-1,TRBV4-2,NA,TRBD2,TGTGCCAGCAGCCAAAGACTAGCGGGGGGGCCCGGTAACAATGAGCAGTTCTTC,CASSQRLAGGPGNNEQFF
TRBJ2-5,TRBV7-2,NA,NA,TGTGCCAGCAGCCTTAAAGAGACCCAGTACTTC,CASSLKETQYF
TRBJ2-3,TRBV7-9,NA,NA,TGTGCCAGCAGCTTGCGGGGGCCTGGCACAGATACGCAGTATTTT,CASSLRGPGTDTQYF
TRBJ2-1,TRBV4-1,NA,TRBD2,TGCGCCAGCAGCCCGGGACTAGCGGGGGGTTCCTACAATGAGCAGTTCTTC,CASSPGLAGGSYNEQFF
TRBJ1-2,TRBV5-1,NA,TRBD1,TGCGCCAGCAGCCCCGGACAGGGAAGGGGCTACACCTTC,CASSPGQGRGYTF
TRBJ1-1,TRBV19,NA,TRBD1,TGTGCCAGTAGTATTAGGGGACAGGGTTACGCTGAAGCTTTCTTT,CASSIRGQGYAEAFF
TRBJ1-5,TRBV3-1/TRBV3-2,NA,TRBD1,TGTGCCAGCAGCCCCTCGGGCAGGGGGCTTCAGCCCCAGCATTTT,CASSPSGRGLQPQHF
TRBJ1-4,TRBV5-1,NA,NA,TGCGCCAGCAGCTTGGCCACGGGTAATGAAAAACTGTTTTTT,CASSLATGNEKLFF
TRBJ2-7,TRBV24-1,NA,TRBD2,TGTGCCACCAGTGACCCGACTAGCGGGGACCACGAGCAGTACTTC,CATSDPTSGDHEQYF
TRBJ1-2,TRBV30,NA,NA,TGTGCCTGGAGTGTCACGGGGTATGGCTACACCTTC,CAWSVTGYGYTF
TRBJ2-7,TRBV21-1,once,NA,TGTGCCAGCTGGAGGGACCCGGCCTCCGAGCAGTACTTC,CASWRDPASEQYF
TRBJ2-2,TRBV5-5,NA,NA,TGTGCCAGCAGTTGGCAGAGCGGCGCAATCGGGGAGCTGTTTTTT,CASSWQSGAIGELFF
TRBJ2-7,TRBV5-1,NA,NA,TGCGCCAGCAGCGGGGGGGCTCGGCTAGCGCACTCCTACGAGCAGTACTTC,CASSGGARLAHSYEQYF
TRBJ2-2,TRBV5-1,NA,TRBD2,TGCGCCAGCAGCTTGGTCCAGCGGGGGGACACCGGGGAGCTGTTTTTT,CASSLVQRGDTGELFF
TRBJ1-2,TRBV6-1,few,NA,TGTGCCAGCGAGGCAGGAGGAGGCTACACCTTC,CASEAGGGYTF
TRBJ2-5,TRBV20-1,NA,NA,TGCAGTGCTCAACAAGAGACCCAGTACTTC,CSAQQETQYF
TRBJ1-2,TRBV27,NA,TRBD1,TGTGCCAGCAGTTTATCGGGACAGGGCCTGGAGGATGGCTACACCTTC,CASSLSGQGLEDGYTF
TRBJ2-1,TRBV7-8,NA,TRBD2,TGTGCCAGCAGCCAACGGACTAGCGGGCCTAGCTCCTACAATGAGCAGTTCTTC,CASSQRTSGPSSYNEQFF
TRBJ2-6,TRBV6-2/TRBV6-3,NA,TRBD2,TGTGCCAGCAGTCCGGGGGGTGCTGGGGCCAACGTCCTGACTTTC,CASSPGGAGANVLTF
TRBJ1-5,TRBV9,NA,NA,TGTGCCAGCAGCGTAGGGACCGGGGGCAATCAGCCCCAGCATTTT,CASSVGTGGNQPQHF
TRBJ1-6,TRBV6-5,NA,TRBD1,TGTGCCAGCAGGTACACAGGGGGTACTTCACCCCTCCACTTT,CASRYTGGTSPLHF
TRBJ1-2,TRBV16,NA,NA,TGTGCCAGCAGCCCCGACAGTGGCAGGAGAGGCTACACCTTC,CASSPDSGRRGYTF
TRBJ2-3,TRBV19,NA,TRBD2,TGTGCCAGTAGTCCGGGACTAGCGAGCACAGATACGCAGTATTTT,CASSPGLASTDTQYF
TRBJ2-3,TRBV2,NA,NA,TGTGCCAGTGAGGGAAACGGACAGAGGACAGATACGCAGTATTTT,CASEGNGQRTDTQYF
TRBJ1-5,TRBV11-2,few,TRBD1,TGTGCCAGCAGCCCCCCCCAGACAGGGTCACAGCCCCAGCATTTT,CASSPPQTGSQPQHF
TRBJ2-1,TRBV6-4,few,NA,TGTGCCAGCAGTGACCAGGAAGCATCCTACAATGAGCAGTTCTTC,CASSDQEASYNEQFF
TRBJ1-2,TRBV27,NA,TRBD1,TGTGCCAGCAGCCCCCGGACAGGGGGGAACTATGGCTACACCTTC,CASSPRTGGNYGYTF